This T cell receptor (beta chain) is from a study of cytomegalovirus exposure and HLA in healthy donors (dated by TCRdb to between 2016 and 2019). With respect to the entire study: An earlier analysis of some 620 of the donors reported approximately 260 Gb of sequence data and 117 million unique TCR beta sequences obtained from about 200 million T cells. Among 398 genotyped donors of the cohort, an average of about 240,000 unique TCR beta nucleotide sequences were sequenced per donor, roughly 20% of them non-productive. Alongside the repertoire data, information on donor age, sex, ethnicity and CMV serostatus was compiled. Rather than using new phenotypic data, the later analysis identified candidate immune exposures from TCR beta sequences and from how often those sequences occurred across donors. Besides the first cohort of 550 to 750 subjects, a separate validation cohort made up of over 100 different subjects was used. Roughly five DR-DQ haplotypes were treated as single units for association and clustering because of strong linkage in the cohort. A later analysis re-analyzed previously published TCR beta repertoires from 666 donors and added high-resolution HLA genotyping to study TCR occurrence patterns. High-throughput TCR immunosequencing, statistical association of individual TCRs with disease status, and machine learning were combined to predict cytomegalovirus infection status. About 280 gigabases of sequencing data and tens of millions of unique TCR sequences were included in an early release covering under 650 HLA-typed donors. HLA typing covered class I and class II loci at four-digit resolution. A later genetic analysis used genome-wide SNP genotypes for about 65% of the 666 donors, treating that subset as a discovery cohort. In an earlier analysis of 500 to 650 of the donors, high-throughput TCR beta sequencing was used to judge whether each TCR beta V gene segment behaved as functional or pseudogenic. Every discovery cohort repertoire had been produced on one sequencing platform. The study profiled the T cell repertoires of hundreds of subjects by immunosequencing and related them to cytomegalovirus serostatus. Typing coverage differed by locus: A, B, C, DRB1 and DQB1 were typed in about 620-630 donors, DQA1 in 522, DPA1 in over 600, and DPB1 in just under 490. The study aimed to test whether cataloging public T cell receptors could reveal signatures of past pathogen exposure. The genetic ancestry cluster associated with self-reported Caucasian donors included about 81% of the 398 genotyped donors. The full study reports these points: In the study, some 160 TCR beta chains were listed as associated with cytomegalovirus. A later analysis associated about 17,000 TCR beta sequences with specific HLA alleles at a false discovery rate of 0.05. Some IMGT-functional V segments, including TRBV6-2 and TRBV6-3, could not be told apart with the 87-base-pair reads, so those segments were excluded. Compared with the approximately 720-donor mean, donors in an Asian-associated ancestry cluster had fewer N-insertions in productive TCRs, according to a later genetic analysis. The only immune exposure information available for the cohort was CMV serostatus. Because HLA typing was unavailable for some donors at each locus, only the typed subset was used in association tests. According to a later analysis, most CMV-associated TCR beta chains appeared to be HLA-restricted, and the HLA associations seemed to be driven largely by CMV exposure. In a later analysis, TCR association rates were found to vary across HLA loci, with the most associated TCRs seen for DRB1 alleles and the fewest for HLA-C alleles. A later analysis reported that several top co-occurrence clusters appeared linked to parvovirus B19, influenza, CMV and Epstein-Barr virus. Strong co-occurrence of HLA alleles, especially DR and DQ, made assigning TCR associations to individual alleles difficult. A group of highly shared sequence variants was considered likely to be a technical artifact of the sequencing pipeline. The classifier was reported to diagnose cytomegalovirus status with high specificity and sensitivity in both the original cohort and the validation cohort. Correlated functional status among segregating V segments might reflect linkage disequilibrium, but an unknown experimental factor could not be ruled out. A further reported finding was that TCR beta sequences accurately predicted the HLA-A and HLA-B alleles for most subjects in the first cohort. The authors suggested that the approach could potentially be generalized to other disease states and immunological phenotypes. An association between a missense DCLRE1C variant and V-gene and J-gene trimming of TCR beta chains was found in a later genetic analysis and replicated in an independent cohort. Because counts were too low, around 17 rarely observed V segments, including chromosome 9 orphons, were left out of the earlier analysis of approximately 580 of the donors. While some public TCRs were present in many individuals, most TCR sequences turned up only very rarely across donors. Broadly in line with IMGT annotations, most TCR beta V segments showed up in productive rearrangements about 87% or about 30% of the time in an earlier analysis of 587 of the donors. In a later analysis, HLA-associated TCR beta chains were found to be more clonally expanded and to have lower generation probabilities than equally common non-associated chains. Presence/absence analyses assumed roughly uniform sequencing depth across donors, an assumption that may not hold. A few of the identified cytomegalovirus-associated TCR beta chains were confirmed in vitro to be specific for cytomegalovirus antigens. In this cohort, only TCR beta chains were sequenced, and detectable features were limited by the absence of alpha or paired-chain data.

In total, 600 or so healthy bone marrow donors made up the cohort. All cohort members were sampled while nominally healthy, although unrecorded immune exposures were likely present. The donor was CMV seronegative and was included in the group of hundreds of seronegative cohort members. A peripheral blood sample was provided by each donor, and peripheral blood mononuclear cells were used for TCR beta sequencing. Genomic DNA extraction from the blood cell samples was performed with the Qiagen DNeasy Blood Extraction Kit. The protocol used for the library was the immunoSEQ multiplex PCR assay. The multiplex PCR relied on a mix of 60 forward primers for TCR Vbeta segments and 13 reverse primers for TCR Jbeta segments. Amplification of the CDR3 region of rearranged TCR beta genes was performed with a multiplex PCR assay on genomic DNA. On the Illumina HiSeq System, the amplified TCR beta libraries were sequenced as 87-base-pair reads. The authors' analysis ran thus. In a later analysis, 77 million or so unique TCR beta chains were counted across the approximately 640 repertoires, and roughly 10 million of these chains were shared by at least two donors. Raw reads were error-corrected and collapsed into unique sequences by a nearest-neighbor algorithm in which closely related sequences were merged to remove PCR and sequencing errors. Alignment of CDR3 sequences to IMGT reference sequences was used to assign V, D and J gene segments. Each retained sequence needed at least a six-nucleotide match to both a V gene segment and a J gene segment. A rearrangement counted as productive if the CDR3 had no stop codons and remained in frame with V and J, and every other rearrangement counted as non-productive. CDR3 was defined according to IMGT convention as the region running from the second conserved V-encoded cysteine to the conserved J-encoded phenylalanine. The earlier analysis of a few hundred of the donors excluded any sequence lacking an unambiguous match to a single V gene segment. In an earlier analysis of about 590 of the donors, a V segment was called functional when productive rearrangements were above 56.7%, and segregating when the standard deviation between donors exceeded 5%. A statistical classification framework was developed to diagnose cytomegalovirus status using the catalog of TCR beta chain sequences. In a later analysis, TCR nucleotide sequences were compared against IMGT/GENE-DB human TR gene sequences so that V and J genes could be assigned. In a later analysis, CDR3 sequences and most-parsimonious VDJ recombination scenarios were assigned using the TCRdist pipeline. In a later analysis, every TCR beta chain was defined by the combination of its CDR3 amino acid sequence and its V-gene family, and reads without a unique V-gene family were dropped. As a way to deal with suspected cross-contamination and a sequencing artifact, a later analysis dropped 450 to 600 nucleotide sequences that were highly shared and had low generation probability. A later analysis calculated a clonal expansion index for each public chain from normalized within-repertoire ranks of inferred template counts. In a later analysis, generation probabilities were computed with a VDJ recombination model fitted to out-of-frame rearrangements, and the resulting probabilities were checked against IGoR. In a later analysis, TCR-TCR, TCR-HLA and TCR-CMV co-occurrence was scored with hypergeometric tests, and a repertoire-size bias correction was applied to TCR pairs. In a later analysis, false discovery rates were estimated by permuting HLA or CMV assignments 20 times. In a later analysis, co-occurring TCRs were grouped with DBSCAN, and TCRdist sequence similarity was added when clustering was performed within HLA-allele-positive subsets. Repertoires with fewer than 30,000 or more than 120,000 public chains, plus five repertoires with anomalous nucleotide sharing, were excluded from co-occurrence clustering. The immuneACCESS repertoire file appears here via TCRdb, limited to in-frame rearrangements. These files lack a portion of the clones; in checked studies, under half of the deficit traces to unresolved V genes, and the cause of the others is not known. V and J calls and clone size are copied from that table; D and trimming were computed from the DNA. This sample lists roughly 100,000 clones; roughly 80% were detected once. 2% to 2.5% of the sample rests with the top ten.

Concerning this clone itself: This receptor's antigen is unknown. Base qualities are missing; no much larger clone stands one base away.

According to the germline V gene (reference sequence), CDR1 reads GTSNPN and CDR2 reads SVGIG. V loses 3 bases of germline sequence and J loses 6 bases, and the interval between the two ends is 15 bases. Including cysteine and phenylalanine, the CDR3 has 15 amino acids. The entry retains the CDR3 DNA only, 45 bases that are in frame from base 1. The rearranged chain carries TRBV30 and TRBJ1-6, with no D gene named confidently. The sequence was obtained from a man between 35 and 55 years old in good health and CMV-seronegative. Sequencing was performed on PBMCs. CDR3 protein: CAWSYGVRRNSPLHF. DNA sequence: TGTGCCTGGAGCTACGGTGTCAGGCGTAATTCACCCCTCCACTTT. With all but the CDR3 taken from the reference TRBV30 and TRBJ1-6 genes, the full variable domain is: SQTIHQWPATLVQPVGSPLSLECTVEGTSNPNLYWYRQAAGRGLQLLFYSVGIGQISSEVPQNLSASRPQDRQFILSSKKLLLSDSGFYLCAWSYGVRRNSPLHFGNGTRLTVT.